This section outlines one T cell receptor (beta chain) sequence together with its context. These data are taken from a study of T cell changes during pregnancy in multiple sclerosis. Profiling relied on immunoSEQ multiplex PCR, and the TCRdb table lists in-frame clones only, not all of them. Among under 40,000 clones listed, roughly 90% were seen once. The germline V gene encodes CDR1 MGHRA and CDR2 YSYEKL. The CDR3 totals 15 residues. The V end lost 4 bases, the J end lost 8 bases, and 18 bases lay between the germline ends. This TCR was sampled from a female donor with multiple sclerosis, enrolled in a pregnancy study. The J gene is TRBJ2-1, the V gene TRBV4-1; TRBD2 might be the D (6 bases). The input for sequencing was CD8+ T cells from peripheral blood mononuclear cells, taken after pregnancy. The CDR3 DNA is TGCGCCAGCAGCCGCGGGACGGTCTCCCCCTATGAGCAGTTCTTC. Its translation is CASSRGTVSPYEQFF.